This T cell receptor (beta chain) emerged from a study of T cell repertoires in cytomegalovirus infection. In its sample, this clonotype was seen many times. TCRdb ran MiXCR on the reads and lists one entry per CDR3 protein. This sample has approximately 500,000 distinct CDR3 sequences, with more than 15% found just once. Trimming took 2 bases from V and 0 from J; bases not matched to a gene: 7. The CDR3 has 16 residues. The TCR was taken from a human donor in good health (CMV status not recorded). Some clones in this sample may be carry-over from other donors' samples. Sequencing was carried out using CD8+ T cells from PBMCs. J is TRBJ2-7 and V is TRBV12-3 or TRBV12-4; 7 bases map to TRBD2. The CDR3 DNA reads TGTGCCAGCAGTTTAAGTCGGGGGGACTTCTCCTACGAGCAGTACTTC. It yields the protein CASSLSRGDFSYEQYF.